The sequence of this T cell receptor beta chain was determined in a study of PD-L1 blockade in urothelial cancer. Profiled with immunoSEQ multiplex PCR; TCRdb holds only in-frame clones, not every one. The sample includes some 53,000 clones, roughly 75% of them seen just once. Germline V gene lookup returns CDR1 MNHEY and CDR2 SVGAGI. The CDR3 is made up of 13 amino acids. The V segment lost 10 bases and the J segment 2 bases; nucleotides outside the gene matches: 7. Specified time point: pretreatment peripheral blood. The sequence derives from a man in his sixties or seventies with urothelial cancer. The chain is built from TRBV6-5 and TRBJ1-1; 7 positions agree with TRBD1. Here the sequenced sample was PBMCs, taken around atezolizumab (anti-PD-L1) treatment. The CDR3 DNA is TGTGCCATCCAGACAGGGCCTAACACTGAAGCTTTCTTT. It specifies CAIQTGPNTEAFF.